The 8 T cell receptor beta chains presented below share a single source sample, sequenced in a study of blood T cell repertoires in COVID-19. TCRdb's table, derived via immunoSEQ multiplex PCR, lists solely in-frame clones and lacks some. The sample holds 80,000 or so clones, about nine tenths seen once. Input material: peripheral blood. These receptors came from a human donor in a cohort sampled during active COVID-19.

This chain connects TRBV27 to TRBJ1-6; 8 nucleotides match TRBD1. Germline V gene sequence: CDR1 MNHEY, CDR2 SMNVEV (reference sequence). This CDR3 region has 17 residues. J was trimmed by 6 bases and V by 6 bases; bases with no gene match: 13. The CDR3 here is CASRNLGQEFFNSPLHF. The CDR3 coding sequence is TGTGCCAGCAGGAACCTGGGACAGGAGTTTTTTAATTCACCCCTCCACTTT.

The V call is TRBV28, the J call TRBJ1-5; D is unresolved. The CDR3 spans 14 residues. The germline CDR1 and CDR2 sequences are MDHEN and SYDVKM. Trimming cost V 2 bases and J 4 bases, with 9 bases left between them. The CDR3 DNA sequence: TGTGCCAGCAGTTTAATACAGACGAATCAGCCCCAGCATTTT. Translated, it gives CASSLIQTNQPQHF.

The chain has TRBV24-1 and TRBJ2-1, with D unresolved. This CDR3 contains 14 residues. The germline CDR1 and CDR2 sequences are KGHDR and SFDVKD. Trimming removed 3 bases at V and 8 bases at J, with 13 bases between. The CDR3 loop reads CATSDTLTRDEQFF. The CDR3 DNA reads as TGTGCCACCAGTGATACCCTGACCCGGGATGAGCAGTTCTTC.

The chain couples TRBV6-5 to TRBJ1-2; TRBD1 matches 7 bases. CDR3 length equals 13 residues. The germline CDR1 and CDR2 sequences are MNHEY and SVGAGI. The trim removed 6 bases at V and 4 bases at J, leaving 5 bases unmatched. CDR3 in DNA: TGTGCCAGCAGCGTCACAGGGGTCTATGGCTACACCTTC. Translation: CASSVTGVYGYTF.

This sequence joins TRBV19 and TRBJ1-2; 7 nucleotides align to TRBD1. Germline lookup yields CDR1 LNHDA and CDR2 SQIVND (reference sequence). With 4 bases clipped from V and 4 bases from J, the junction kept 6 bases outside the gene matches. The CDR3 has 14 amino acids. The CDR3 region is CASSKKQGSYGYTF. Here the CDR3 DNA reads TGTGCCAGTAGTAAAAAACAGGGGAGCTATGGCTACACCTTC.

The chain links TRBV2 to TRBJ2-7; D perhaps matches TRBD2 (6 bases). Germline V lookup: CDR1 SNHLY, CDR2 FYNNEI. V was shortened by 4 bases and J by 6 bases, with 16 bases between the two germline ends. The CDR3 is made up of 14 amino acids. This CDR3 reads CASSVRVSGLEQYF. CDR3 nucleotide sequence: TGTGCCAGCAGTGTCCGGGTGAGCGGGCTCGAGCAGTACTTC. The entire variable domain, with the rest obtained from reference TRBV2 and TRBJ2-7, is as follows: EPEVTQTPSHQVTQMGQEVILRCVPISNHLYFYWYRQILGQKVEFLVSFYNNEISEKSEIFDDQFSVERPDGSNFTLKIRSTKLEDSAMYFCASSVRVSGLEQYFGPGTRLTVT.

This chain links TRBV28 with TRBJ2-1; D call uncertain. V shed 3 bases and J shed 0 bases, with 9 bases lying between them. The V gene's germline CDR1 is MDHEN and CDR2 SYDVKM. There are 15 residues in the CDR3. This chain's CDR3 is CASSLVKSSYNEQFF. The CDR3 nucleotides are TGTGCCAGCAGTTTGGTCAAGAGCTCCTACAATGAGCAGTTCTTC.

This chain joins TRBV12-5 and TRBJ2-5; 10 bases agree with TRBD2. Germline CDR1 and CDR2: LGHNT and FRNRAP. V dropped 0 bases and J dropped 2; count of bases not matched to a gene: 0. The CDR3 covers 15 residues. DNA of the CDR3: TGTGCTAGTGGTTTGGTACTAGCGGGGCAAGAGACCCAGTACTTC. This encodes CASGLVLAGQETQYF. Variable domain in full (rest from reference TRBV12-5 and TRBJ2-5): DARVTQTPRHKVTEMGQEVTMRCQPILGHNTVFWYRQTMMQGLELLAYFRNRAPLDDSGMPKDRFSAEMPDATLATLKIQPSEPRDSAVYFCASGLVLAGQETQYFGPGTRLLVL.